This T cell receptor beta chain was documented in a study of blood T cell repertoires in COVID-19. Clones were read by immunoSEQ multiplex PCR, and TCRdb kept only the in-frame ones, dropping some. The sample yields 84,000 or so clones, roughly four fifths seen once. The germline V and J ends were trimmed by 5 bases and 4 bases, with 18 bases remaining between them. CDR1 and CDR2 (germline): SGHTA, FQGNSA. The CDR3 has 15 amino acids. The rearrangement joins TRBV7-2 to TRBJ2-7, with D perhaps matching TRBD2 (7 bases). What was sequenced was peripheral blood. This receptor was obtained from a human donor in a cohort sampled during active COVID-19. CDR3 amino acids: CASSLESGGPYEQYF. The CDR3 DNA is TGTGCCAGCAGCCTAGAGTCGGGGGGCCCTTACGAGCAGTACTTC.